This record concerns one T cell receptor beta chain sequence. This sample was included in a study of blood T cell repertoires in COVID-19. Study summary: Researchers got acute and convalescent COVID-19 samples from the United States, Italy and Spain.

TCRdb's copy holds only in-frame clones and misses some; the assay was immunoSEQ multiplex PCR. This sample has about 80,000 clones, with approximately 83% found just once. This receptor was taken from a human donor in a cohort sampled during active COVID-19. The material sequenced was peripheral blood.

The CDR3 coding sequence is TGTGCCAGCAGCTCTTTGAGGTCGAGCTCCTACAATGAGCAGTTCTTC. Protein: CASSSLRSSSYNEQFF. The V call is TRBV7-9, the J call TRBJ2-1; no reliable D call. Germline lookup yields CDR1 SEHNR and CDR2 FQNEAQ (reference sequence). Deletions cut 4 bases from V and 0 bases from J, with 13 bases between. This CDR3 has 16 residues.